The 18 T cell receptor beta chains listed next were all sequenced from one sample in a study of cytomegalovirus exposure and HLA in healthy donors. The PCR had 60 Vbeta and 13 Jbeta primers. TCRdb's table, derived via immunoSEQ multiplex PCR, lists solely in-frame clones and lacks some. The data contain around 130,000 clones, about 85% of them singletons. Input material: PBMCs. The receptor set was obtained from a boy younger than 18 in good health and CMV-seronegative.

The rearrangement joins TRBV9 to TRBJ2-3, with 9 bases that match TRBD1. This CDR3 comprises 16 residues. V lost 0 bases, J lost 4 bases, and 6 bases stayed unmatched. CDR1 is SGDLS and CDR2 is YYNGEE in the germline V gene. CDR3 coding DNA: TGTGCCAGCAGCGTAGACCCGGGACAGGGTGCAGATACGCAGTATTTT. This translates into CASSVDPGQGADTQYF.

The V gene is TRBV6-5, the J gene TRBJ1-3, with D hard to call. Germline loops: CDR1 MNHEY, CDR2 SVGAGI. This CDR3 has 14 residues. Trimming took off 2 bases at V and 2 bases at J, with 7 bases between the two ends. CDR3 residues: CASSYNGAGNTIYF. The CDR3, as DNA: TGTGCCAGCAGTTACAACGGGGCTGGAAACACCATATATTTT.

The chain links TRBV18 to TRBJ1-1, with unresolved D. V gave up 3 bases and J gave up 4 bases, with 18 bases separating them. The CDR3 has 16 amino acids. Looked up from germline, CDR1 is KGHSH and CDR2 is LQKENI. In DNA form, the CDR3 reads TGTGCCAGCTCACCTTTGGCGGGTTCTGGGAGCACTGAAGCTTTCTTT. This encodes CASSPLAGSGSTEAFF.

J is TRBJ1-3 and V is TRBV7-9; 7 positions agree with TRBD1. After removal of 5 bases from V and 9 bases from J, the junction contained 19 bases not matched to a gene. The CDR3 contains 17 residues. Germline assignment: CDR1 SEHNR and CDR2 FQNEAQ (reference sequence). Here the CDR3 DNA reads TGTGCCAGCAGCACACCGGTGGGACAGCTGGCATTTGGCACCATATATTTT. Its translation is CASSTPVGQLAFGTIYF. Full variable domain (outside the CDR3, taken from reference TRBV7-9 and TRBJ1-3): DTGVSQNPRHKITKRGQNVTFRCDPISEHNRLYWYRQTLGQGPEFLTYFQNEAQLEKSRLLSDRFSAERPKGSFSTLEIQRTEQGDSAMYLCASSTPVGQLAFGTIYFGEGSWLTVV.

CDR3 sequence (DNA): TGCAGCGTTGATAGAAGCACAGATACGCAGTATTTT. It yields the protein CSVDRSTDTQYF. This chain uses TRBV29-1 with TRBJ2-3; no definite D call. The CDR3 spans 12 residues. V was clipped by 3 bases and J by 0 bases, with 4 bases between them. Germline V lookup: CDR1 SQVTM, CDR2 ANQGSEA.

The gene calls are TRBV27 and TRBJ2-1; D call uncertain. The CDR3 extends over 14 amino acids. Trimming cost V 5 bases and J 0 bases, with 8 bases left between them. Germline CDR1 reads MNHEY; CDR2 reads SMNVEV (reference sequence). CDR3 sequence: CASSSSNSYNEQFF. CDR3 DNA sequence: TGTGCCAGCAGTAGCTCCAACTCCTACAATGAGCAGTTCTTC.

The V and J genes are TRBV18 and TRBJ1-5; D gene uncertain. This CDR3 region has 14 residues. Trimming stripped 3 bases from V and 4 bases from J, with 10 bases between. The germline V gene has CDR1 KGHSH and CDR2 LQKENI. The CDR3 here is CASSPIPNNQPQHF. For the CDR3, the DNA is TGTGCCAGCTCACCCATTCCCAATAATCAGCCCCAGCATTTT. The full variable domain, its missing parts supplied by reference TRBV18 and TRBJ1-5, is NAGVMQNPRHLVRRRGQEARLRCSPMKGHSHVYWYRQLPEEGLKFMVYLQKENIIDESGMPKERFSAEFPKEGPSILRIQQVVRGDSAAYFCASSPIPNNQPQHFGDGTRLSIL.

J is TRBJ2-7 and V is TRBV18; TRBD2 aligns across 11 bases. Germline loops: CDR1 KGHSH, CDR2 LQKENI. This CDR3 is built from 14 residues. Trimming cost V 2 bases and J 5 bases; bases outside gene matches: 2. CDR3 in amino acids: CASSPTSGRNEQYF. The CDR3 DNA follows: TGTGCCAGCTCACCAACTAGCGGGAGAAACGAGCAGTACTTC.

J is TRBJ1-2 and V is TRBV30; D ambiguous. Germline CDR1 and CDR2: GTSNPN and SVGIG (reference sequence). V lost 4 bases, J lost 1 base, and 7 bases lay in between. This CDR3 is built from 12 residues. The CDR3: CAWTGDNYGYTF. The CDR3 bases are TGTGCCTGGACCGGTGATAACTATGGCTACACCTTC.

V gene TRBV18 combines with J gene TRBJ2-7, with 7 bases aligning to TRBD1. The V segment lost 2 bases and the J segment 3 bases; nucleotides outside the gene matches: 10. The germline V gene encodes CDR1 KGHSH and CDR2 LQKENI. The CDR3 covers 16 residues. The CDR3 region has the DNA TGTGCCAGCTCACCAGATACGGACAGGCTAGACTACGAGCAGTACTTC. Translated: CASSPDTDRLDYEQYF.

The J gene is TRBJ1-5, the V gene TRBV30; unclear D gene. The V end lost 0 bases, the J end lost 2 bases, and 8 bases lay between the germline ends. The V gene's germline CDR1 is GTSNPN and CDR2 SVGIG (reference sequence). The CDR3 covers 14 residues. The DNA of the CDR3 is TGTGCCTGGAGTGTAAATGCGGGCAATCAGCCCCAGCATTTT. It yields the protein CAWSVNAGNQPQHF.

The J gene is TRBJ2-1, the V gene TRBV11-2, with 8 bases aligning to TRBD2. J gave up 0 bases and V 5 bases, and 6 bases lay outside the gene matches. CDR3 length: 16 residues. Germline CDR1 is SGHAT and CDR2 is FQNNGV. The chain's CDR3 is CASSPRTSYSYNEQFF. Here the CDR3 DNA reads TGTGCCAGCAGCCCCCGGACTAGCTACTCCTACAATGAGCAGTTCTTC. Combining the CDR3 with reference TRBV11-2 and TRBJ2-1 gives the whole variable domain EAGVAQSPRYKIIEKRQSVAFWCNPISGHATLYWYQQILGQGPKLLIQFQNNGVVDDSQLPKDRFSAERLKGVDSTLKIQPAKLEDSAVYLCASSPRTSYSYNEQFFGPGTRLTVL.

This clone has only a few counts. This chain connects TRBV7-9 to TRBJ1-1; D is unclear. The CDR3 covers 15 residues. The V and J ends lost 1 base and 0 bases respectively, with 9 bases between them. Germline CDR1 SEHNR, CDR2 FQNEAQ (reference sequence). The CDR3 coding sequence is TGTGCCAGCAGCTTAGACGGCGGCCTGAACACTGAAGCTTTCTTT. It yields the protein CASSLDGGLNTEAFF.

The rearrangement joins TRBV7-9 to TRBJ1-5, with 7 bases identical to TRBD1. This CDR3 has 15 residues. Trimming cost V 2 bases and J 0 bases; bases outside gene matches: 1. The germline V gene has CDR1 SEHNR and CDR2 FQNEAQ (reference sequence). The CDR3 DNA is TGTGCCAGCAGCTTAACAGGGGATAGCAATCAGCCCCAGCATTTT. Its protein is CASSLTGDSNQPQHF.

In its sample, this clone was seen a few times. This rearrangement joins TRBV11-2 to TRBJ1-3; no reliable D call. Trimming took 5 bases from V and 1 from J, leaving 6 bases between them. The CDR3 consists of 13 residues. Germline CDR1 reads SGHAT; CDR2 reads FQNNGV. Here the CDR3 DNA reads TGTGCCAGCAGCCCCAGATCTGGAAACACCATATATTTT. As protein: CASSPRSGNTIYF.

This chain uses TRBV15 with TRBJ2-7; D unresolved. The V gene lost 8 bases and the J gene lost 1 base, with 9 bases spanning the gap. The germline gives CDR1 LNHNV, CDR2 YYDKDF (reference sequence). CDR3 length equals 12 residues. The CDR3 loop is CATSPGSYEQYF. CDR3 in DNA: TGTGCCACCTCCCCCGGGTCCTACGAGCAGTACTTC. Full variable domain (outside the CDR3, taken from reference TRBV15 and TRBJ2-7): DAMVIQNPRYQVTQFGKPVTLSCSQTLNHNVMYWYQQKSSQAPKLLFHYYDKDFNNEADTPDNFQSRRPNTSFCFLDIRSPGLGDTAMYLCATSPGSYEQYFGPGTRLTVT.

This chain connects TRBV7-9 to TRBJ1-1; TRBD1 is a possible D gene (5 bases). The V gene lost 5 bases and the J gene lost 5 bases, with 15 bases spanning the gap. The length of the CDR3 is 14 residues. From germline, CDR1 is SEHNR and CDR2 FQNEAQ (reference sequence). CDR3 in amino acids: CASSQEGLGTEAFF. In DNA form, the CDR3 reads TGTGCCAGCAGCCAGGAGGGGCTCGGGACTGAAGCTTTCTTT.

J is TRBJ2-2 and V is TRBV7-9, with TRBD2 identical over 11 bases. There are 17 residues in the CDR3. CDR1 SEHNR and CDR2 FQNEAQ come from the germline V gene (reference sequence). V shed 3 bases and J 1 base; nucleotides not matched to a gene: 4. The CDR3 coding sequence is TGTGCCAGCAGCTTCACCGGACTAGCGGGGAACACCGGGGAGCTGTTTTTT. It encodes CASSFTGLAGNTGELFF. Drawing the rest from reference TRBV7-9 and TRBJ2-2, the complete variable domain is DTGVSQNPRHKITKRGQNVTFRCDPISEHNRLYWYRQTLGQGPEFLTYFQNEAQLEKSRLLSDRFSAERPKGSFSTLEIQRTEQGDSAMYLCASSFTGLAGNTGELFFGEGSRLTVL.